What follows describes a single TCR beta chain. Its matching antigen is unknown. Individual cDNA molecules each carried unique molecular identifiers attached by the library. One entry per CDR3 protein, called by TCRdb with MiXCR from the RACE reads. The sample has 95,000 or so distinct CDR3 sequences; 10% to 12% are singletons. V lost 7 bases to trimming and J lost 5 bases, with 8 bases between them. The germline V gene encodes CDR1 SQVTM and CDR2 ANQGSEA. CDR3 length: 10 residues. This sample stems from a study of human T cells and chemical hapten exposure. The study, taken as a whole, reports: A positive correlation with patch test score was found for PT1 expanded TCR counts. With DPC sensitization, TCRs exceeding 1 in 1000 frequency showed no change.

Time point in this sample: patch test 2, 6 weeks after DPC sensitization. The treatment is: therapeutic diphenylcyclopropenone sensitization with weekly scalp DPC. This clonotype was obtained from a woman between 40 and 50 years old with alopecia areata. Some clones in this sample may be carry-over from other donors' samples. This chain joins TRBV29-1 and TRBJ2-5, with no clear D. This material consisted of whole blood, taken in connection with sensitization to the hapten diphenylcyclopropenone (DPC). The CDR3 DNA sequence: TGCAGCGCTGGAGCGGAGACCCAGTACTTC. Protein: CSAGAETQYF. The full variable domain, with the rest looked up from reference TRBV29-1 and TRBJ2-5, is SAVISQKPSRDICQRGTSLTIQCQVDSQVTMMFWYRQQPGQSLTLIATANQGSEATYESGFVIDKFPISRPNLTFSTLTVSNMSPEDSSIYLCSAGAETQYFGPGTRLLVL.